This T cell receptor beta chain emerged from a study of cytomegalovirus exposure and HLA in healthy donors. Whole-study results and caveats: Some TCR beta chains (around 160 of them) were listed as cytomegalovirus-associated.

The PCR contained 60 Vbeta and 13 Jbeta primers. Per the study methods: As a later analysis found, there were 80 million to 90 million unique TCR beta chains, of which some 10 million were shared. TCRdb's table, derived via immunoSEQ multiplex PCR, lists solely in-frame clones and lacks some. For V, J and clone size, that table is used; D and trimming come from the DNA. The table lists 150,000 to 200,000 clones, about three quarters of them singletons. The CDR3 sequence is 14 residues long. Trimming pared 0 bases from V and 2 bases from J, leaving 7 bases between. Germline CDR1 is MNHNS and CDR2 is SASEGT. A word on this clone: Its antigen is still unknown.

This receptor was obtained from a female donor in good health and CMV-seronegative. The gene calls are TRBV6-1 and TRBJ1-1, with D uncertain. Sequencing input: PBMCs. DNA of the CDR3: TGTGCCAGCAGTGAAGCCTTCAGAAACACTGAAGCTTTCTTT. It encodes CASSEAFRNTEAFF.